The 5 T cell receptor beta chains below all came from one sample that was sequenced in a study of cytomegalovirus exposure and HLA in healthy donors. The PCR contained 60 Vbeta and 13 Jbeta primers. Sequencing was performed with immunoSEQ multiplex PCR; in TCRdb, only in-frame clones are kept and a portion is missing. Found here are tens of thousands of clones, about three quarters of them singletons; the top ten hold roughly a tenth. The sample comprised PBMCs. The source is a man aged 35-49 years in good health and CMV-seronegative.

The chain combines TRBV6-5 with TRBJ1-2; TRBD1 matches 9 bases. CDR3 size: 14 residues. The trim removed 5 bases at V and 6 bases at J, leaving 7 bases unmatched. Looked up from germline, CDR1 is MNHEY and CDR2 is SVGAGI. CDR3 sequence reads: CASSRWDREDGYTF. CDR3 coding DNA: TGTGCCAGCAGTCGTTGGGACAGGGAGGATGGCTACACCTTC.

This sequence joins TRBV7-3 and TRBJ2-5; D is perhaps TRBD2 (6 bases). Trimming shortened V by 5 bases and J by 1 base, and 17 bases separated the two germline ends. The CDR3 covers 16 residues. Germline V gene data show CDR1 as SGHTA and CDR2 as FQGTGA. The CDR3 protein is CASSPRAGMGQETQYF. As DNA, the CDR3 is TGTGCCAGCAGCCCAAGGGCGGGGATGGGCCAAGAGACCCAGTACTTC.

The chain combines TRBV5-1 with TRBJ1-3; the D is unclear. This CDR3 is 15 amino acids long. Germline V gives CDR1 SGHRS, CDR2 YFSETQ. Trimming pared 4 bases from V and 7 bases from J, leaving 18 bases between. In DNA form, the CDR3 reads TGCGCCAGCAGCACCTGGACTGCCTCGGGGAACACCATATATTTT. It specifies CASSTWTASGNTIYF.

V usage is TRBV25-1 and J usage is TRBJ2-5; TRBD2 matches 11 bases. V gave up 4 bases and J gave up 2 bases; unmatched junction bases: 3. Germline-derived CDR1 and CDR2 are MGHDK and SYGVNS. The CDR3 loop spans 15 amino acids. The CDR3 DNA reads as TGTGCCAGCAGTGCACTAGCGGGGGTTCAAGAGACCCAGTACTTC. Residues: CASSALAGVQETQYF.

The chain combines TRBV7-8 with TRBJ1-6; the D is unclear. This CDR3 contains 16 residues. Trimming shortened V by 3 bases and J by 8 bases, and 17 bases separated the two germline ends. Germline loops: CDR1 SGHVS, CDR2 FQNEAQ. The CDR3 here is CASSFSSQAQHSPLHF. CDR3 DNA: TGTGCCAGCAGCTTTTCATCTCAGGCCCAACATTCACCCCTCCACTTT. Full variable domain (rest looked up from reference TRBV7-8 and TRBJ1-6): GAGVSQSPRYKVAKRGQDVALRCDPISGHVSLFWYQQALGQGPEFLTYFQNEAQLDKSGLPSDRFFAERPEGSVSTLKIQRTQQEDSAVYLCASSFSSQAQHSPLHFGNGTRLTVT.